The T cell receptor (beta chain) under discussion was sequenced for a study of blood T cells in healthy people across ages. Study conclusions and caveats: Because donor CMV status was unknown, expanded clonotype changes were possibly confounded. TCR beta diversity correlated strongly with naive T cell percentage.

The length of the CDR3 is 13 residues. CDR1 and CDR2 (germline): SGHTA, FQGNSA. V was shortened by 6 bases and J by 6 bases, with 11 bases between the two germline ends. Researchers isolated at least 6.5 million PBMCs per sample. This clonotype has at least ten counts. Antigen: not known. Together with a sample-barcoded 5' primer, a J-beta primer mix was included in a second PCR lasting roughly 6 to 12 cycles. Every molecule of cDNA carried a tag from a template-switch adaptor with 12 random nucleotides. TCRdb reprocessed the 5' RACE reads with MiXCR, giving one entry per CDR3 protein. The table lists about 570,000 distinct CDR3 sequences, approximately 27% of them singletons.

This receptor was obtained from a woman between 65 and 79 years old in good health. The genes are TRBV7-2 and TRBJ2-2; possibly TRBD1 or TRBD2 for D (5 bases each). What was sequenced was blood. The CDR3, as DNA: TGTGCCAGCAGGCCTCAGGGAGCCGGGGAGCTGTTTTTT. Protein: CASRPQGAGELFF.